The 6 T cell receptor beta chains below all came from one sample that was sequenced in a study of tumor-infiltrating lymphocytes in primary liver carcinoma. The researchers produced TCR beta cDNA from around 500 ng total RNA with a constant-region primer. Libraries for TCR beta were built through three nested multiplex PCR rounds, which together made up a slightly modified ARM-PCR procedure. Rounds one and two of PCR, each of 10 cycles, were primed with TRBV1-TRBV30 forward primers and a C-beta reverse primer. TCRdb re-analysed the multiplex PCR reads in MiXCR, keeping a single row per CDR3 protein. The sample gives 100,000 or so distinct CDR3 sequences, around 80% of which show up once; 15% to 25% is in the top ten. DNA and RNA were both co-extracted from roughly 18-30 mg of bulk tissue that had not been sorted. The sequencing sample was made of liver tumor tissue from sampling region 3. The subset: tumor region T3, left-lateral pole. Receptors were obtained from a middle-aged man with primary liver carcinoma and hepatitis B virus infection.

The gene calls are TRBV14 and TRBJ2-7; D remains ambiguous. Germline CDR1 and CDR2: SGHDN and FVKESK. This CDR3 comprises 13 residues. The CDR3 loop is CVSSQDQEREQYF. As DNA, the CDR3 is TGTGTTAGCAGCCAAGATCAGGAACGGGAGCAGTACTTC.

Comments on this clonotype: The junction and the germline gene differ at one end; a read error may be behind it. The chain has TRBV6-6 and TRBJ2-2, with D possibly TRBD2 on 6 matching bases. CDR1 is MNHNY, CDR2 SVGAGI, per germline (reference sequence). The CDR3 is 16 amino acids. The CDR3 DNA reads TGTGCCAGCAGCCCTACCGGGACTCCGAACACCGGGGGGCTGTTTTTT. Residues: CASSPTGTPNTGGLFF.

This chain joins TRBV14 and TRBJ2-7; tentatively, D is TRBD1 (6 bases). V was shortened by 7 bases and J by 0 bases, with 16 bases between the two germline ends. The germline CDR1 and CDR2 sequences are SGHDN and FVKESK. The CDR3 extends over 15 amino acids. CDR3 loop: CASNRPGQGSYEQYF. Written as DNA, the CDR3 is TGTGCCAGCAACCGACCGGGACAAGGCTCCTACGAGCAGTACTTC.

This clonotype turned up a few times. A clone one base away is much larger, so this may be a read error. The J gene is TRBJ1-2, the V gene TRBV5-1, with a weak D call TRBD1 (6 bases). The CDR3 spans 12 residues. V was pared by 6 bases and J by 3 bases, with 9 bases between. Per germline, CDR1 SGHRS and CDR2 YFSETQ. This chain's CDR3 is CASNSGDYGYTF. DNA of the CDR3: TGCGCCAGCAACTCAGGGGACTATGGCTACACCTTC.

The table lists this clonotype with a count of one. The chain uses TRBV12-3 or TRBV12-4 and TRBJ1-2, with unresolved D. Trimming took off 5 bases at V and 10 bases at J, with 17 bases between the two ends. The CDR3 spans 13 residues. In nucleotides, the CDR3 is TGTGCCAGCAGTGATGAAAGGAACTGTGACTACACCTTC. This gives the protein CASSDERNCDYTF.

On this clonotype: One junction end does not reproduce the germline sequence, and a read error may be involved. V usage is TRBV11-2 and J usage is TRBJ1-4, with unresolved D. From germline, CDR1 is SGHAT and CDR2 FQNNGV. CDR3 size: 14 residues. The CDR3 sequence is CATSLGQVAEKMFF. The CDR3, as DNA: TGTGCCACCAGCTTAGGGCAGGTGGCTGAAAAAATGTTTTTT.